The sample holds a few counts of the clone carrying this T cell receptor beta chain. This specimen belongs to a study of technical replicates of blood from a few donors. Profiling relied on immunoSEQ multiplex PCR, and the TCRdb table lists in-frame clones only, not all of them. This table holds roughly 50,000 clones, roughly 93% found once. Germline V gives CDR1 SGHNT, CDR2 YYREEE (reference sequence). The CDR3 covers 16 residues. Losses at the gene ends were 0 bases for V and 5 bases for J; bases not matched to a gene: 8. The source of this sequence is a human donor in good health. Some clones in this sample may be carry-over from other donors' samples. Sequenced input: PBMCs. V is TRBV5-4 and J is TRBJ2-7; 10 nucleotides match TRBD1. The CDR3 here is CASSLAAGDRGHEQYF. The CDR3, as DNA: TGTGCCAGCAGCTTGGCCGCAGGGGACAGGGGCCACGAGCAGTACTTC.